This T cell receptor beta chain appears in the sequencing data of a study of shared clonotypes between healthy human individuals. Trimming at V came to 7 bases and at J to 4 bases, leaving 6 bases not matched to a gene. CDR1 is MNHNS, CDR2 SASEGT, per germline. This CDR3 is 14 amino acids long. Profiling relied on immunoSEQ multiplex PCR, and the TCRdb table lists in-frame clones only, not all of them. The data show roughly 2 million clones, 90% to 95% seen once. The sequencing input was naive CD4+ T cells sorted from blood. Subset meaning: CD45RA+ positively selected. The chain is built from TRBV6-1 and TRBJ2-2; 7 positions match TRBD1. The TCR was taken from a man aged 18 to 29 in good health. CDR3 loop: CASTQGTATGELFF. Here the CDR3 DNA reads TGTGCCAGCACCCAAGGGACAGCCACCGGGGAGCTGTTTTTT.